The 23 T cell receptor beta chains given below trace back to one sample, sequenced in a study of blood T cell repertoires in COVID-19. Sequencing used immunoSEQ multiplex PCR; TCRdb keeps in-frame clones, though not all of them. The sample gives around 280,000 clones, about nine tenths of which show up once; around 11% is in the top ten. Input material: peripheral blood. The origin of the receptors is a woman aged 30 to 39 with COVID-19, enrolled during active disease.

In DNA form, the CDR3 reads TGTGCCAGCAGCCTACCTAGCGGGAGGGTCGATGAGCAGTTCTTC. Protein sequence: CASSLPSGRVDEQFF. The chain uses TRBV5-6 and TRBJ2-1; 12 bases map to TRBD2. Losses at the gene ends were 4 bases for V and 8 bases for J; bases not matched to a gene: 7. The CDR3 has 15 residues. CDR1 and CDR2 (germline): SGHDT, YYEEEE.

The V and J genes are TRBV6-1 and TRBJ2-5, with no clear D. The CDR3 extends over 14 amino acids. V lost 2 bases and J lost 4, with 11 bases in between. In germline, CDR1 is MNHNS, CDR2 SASEGT. The CDR3 DNA follows: TGTGCCAGCAGTGAAATAAGCAGGCTAGAGACCCAGTACTTC. It specifies CASSEISRLETQYF.

V is TRBV28 and J is TRBJ1-1; TRBD1 matches 7 bases. The germline CDR1 and CDR2 sequences are MDHEN and SYDVKM. With V trimmed by 1 base and J by 5 bases, 7 bases remained unmatched. The CDR3 contains 15 residues. The CDR3 here is CASSLSPQGVTEAFF. CDR3 in DNA: TGTGCCAGCAGTTTATCCCCCCAGGGGGTGACTGAAGCTTTCTTT.

The chain has TRBV4-3 and TRBJ2-3; 10 bases align to TRBD2. Trimming took 0 bases from V and 3 from J; bases not matched to a gene: 9. CDR1 is LGHNA and CDR2 is YSLEER in the germline V gene. The CDR3 has 18 amino acids. The CDR3 bases are TGCGCCAGCAGCCAAGATGGCGGACTAGCGGAGTCAACAGATACGCAGTATTTT. This sequence encodes CASSQDGGLAESTDTQYF.

The rearrangement joins TRBV11-2 to TRBJ2-6, with a possible D match to TRBD2 (5 bases). Trimming cost V 6 bases and J 3 bases, with 12 bases left between them. Per the germline V gene, CDR1 is SGHAT and CDR2 is FQNNGV. The CDR3 covers 15 residues. The CDR3 nucleotides are TGTGCCAGCAGAAATGCGGGTGGTGGGGCCAACGTCCTGACTTTC. This codes for CASRNAGGGANVLTF.

The chain uses TRBV27 and TRBJ2-7; 11 bases are shared with TRBD2. Germline V CDR1 and CDR2: MNHEY, SMNVEV (reference sequence). V gave up 5 bases and J gave up 3 bases; unmatched junction bases: 6. The CDR3 is made up of 15 amino acids. The CDR3 DNA reads TGTGCCAGCAGTCTACTAGCGGGAGAGTTCTACGAGCAGTACTTC. This encodes CASSLLAGEFYEQYF.

This chain uses TRBV20-1 with TRBJ1-1; TRBD1 matches at 8 bases. V lost 3 bases to trimming and J lost 11 bases; unmatched junction nucleotides: 5. Germline values: CDR1 DFQATT, CDR2 SNEGSKA (reference sequence). This CDR3 is built from 11 residues. The CDR3: CSARDRERAFF. The CDR3 nucleotides read TGCAGTGCTAGGGACAGGGAGCGGGCTTTCTTT.

This clone appeared many times. The chain links TRBV15 to TRBJ2-7, with D perhaps matching TRBD1 (6 bases). This CDR3 is 16 amino acids long. V shed 1 base and J shed 5 bases, with 18 bases lying between them. Germline V gene sequence: CDR1 LNHNV, CDR2 YYDKDF (reference sequence). CDR3: CATSRGPITGSDEQYF. The DNA of the CDR3 is TGTGCCACCAGCAGAGGTCCTATTACAGGGTCTGACGAGCAGTACTTC.

The rearrangement links TRBV9 to TRBJ2-1; 9 nucleotides match TRBD2. Germline V gene data show CDR1 as SGDLS and CDR2 as YYNGEE. V shed 7 bases and J 3 bases; nucleotides not matched to a gene: 8. The CDR3 loop spans 15 amino acids. CDR3 in amino acids: CASGRVSGGYNEQFF. The CDR3 DNA reads as TGTGCCAGCGGGCGGGTTAGCGGGGGCTACAATGAGCAGTTCTTC.

The V and J genes are TRBV2 and TRBJ2-1; D is undetermined. CDR1 and CDR2 (germline): SNHLY, FYNNEI. CDR3 length: 11 residues. The germline V and J ends were trimmed by 2 bases and 8 bases, with 4 bases remaining between them. The CDR3 region is CASSELYEQFF. In DNA, the CDR3 is TGTGCCAGCAGTGAACTCTATGAGCAGTTCTTC.

This clone was found a few times. The chain carries TRBV10-2 and TRBJ1-1; D is perhaps TRBD1 (6 bases). V was clipped by 6 bases and J by 1 base, with 12 bases between them. The germline V gene has CDR1 WSHSY and CDR2 SAAADI. The CDR3 consists of 14 residues. The CDR3 DNA is TGCGCCAGCAGAATCACAGGGAAGAACACTGAAGCTTTCTTT. This codes for CASRITGKNTEAFF.

The rearrangement links TRBV15 to TRBJ2-5; D might be TRBD2 (5 bases). The V gene lost 8 bases and the J gene lost 5 bases, with 15 bases spanning the gap. The CDR3 sequence is 13 residues long. The germline CDR1 and CDR2 sequences are LNHNV and YYDKDF (reference sequence). The CDR3 nucleotides read TGTGCCACCGCCGCGGGTGGTGGGGAGACCCAGTACTTC. It is translated as CATAAGGGETQYF.

The V and J genes are TRBV11-2 and TRBJ1-1, with 10 bases aligning to TRBD1. Germline-derived CDR1 and CDR2 are SGHAT and FQNNGV. J gave up 6 bases and V 5 bases, and 6 bases lay outside the gene matches. This CDR3 contains 14 residues. The CDR3 region has the DNA TGTGCCAGCAGCGTCGACAGGGGGCACGCTGAAGCTTTCTTT. This gives the protein CASSVDRGHAEAFF.

This chain joins TRBV7-8 and TRBJ1-1; perhaps TRBD1 as D (6 bases). Deletions cut 7 bases from V and 4 bases from J, with 19 bases between. Germline CDR1 and CDR2: SGHVS and FQNEAQ. CDR3 size: 15 residues. CDR3 sequence (DNA): TGTGCCAGCAACGACGGTCCGACAGGCTCCACTGAAGCTTTCTTT. As protein: CASNDGPTGSTEAFF.

This clone was observed once. The chain carries TRBV19 and TRBJ2-3, with D unresolved. Between the trimmed V and J ends, which lost 11 bases and 3 bases, there was a span of 15 bases. Germline V gene sequence: CDR1 LNHDA, CDR2 SQIVND (reference sequence). CDR3 length equals 13 residues. DNA of the CDR3: TGTGCCTCCGAGGCGCGAGAAACAGATACGCAGTATTTT. It encodes CASEARETDTQYF.

The rearrangement uses TRBV2 and TRBJ1-1; no firm D call. Trimming removed 2 bases from V and 7 bases from J, with 20 bases in between. This CDR3 is built from 16 residues. Per the germline V gene, CDR1 is SNHLY and CDR2 is FYNNEI. The CDR3 DNA reads TGTGCCAGCAGTGAATTTCCCGCCAAGGGAGCACTTGAAGCTTTCTTT. It yields the protein CASSEFPAKGALEAFF.

The rearrangement uses TRBV27 and TRBJ1-6; D call uncertain. Deletions cut 3 bases from V and 7 bases from J, with 7 bases between. The CDR3 is 13 amino acids. CDR1 is MNHEY, CDR2 SMNVEV, per germline (reference sequence). The CDR3: CASSFGSNSPLHF. Here the CDR3 DNA reads TGTGCCAGCAGTTTCGGTTCCAATTCACCCCTCCACTTT.

Notes on this clone: Additional DNA sequences in this sample encode the identical CDR3. This chain joins TRBV18 and TRBJ1-1; D unclear. V was shortened by 3 bases and J by 1 base, with 6 bases between the two germline ends. Germline values: CDR1 KGHSH, CDR2 LQKENI. There are 13 residues in the CDR3. The CDR3 region has the DNA TGTGCCAGCTCACCCGACAAGAACACTGAAGCTTTCTTT. Its translation: CASSPDKNTEAFF.

This clone was seen only once. The J gene is TRBJ1-2, the V gene TRBV5-1; D ambiguous. The germline V gene has CDR1 SGHRS and CDR2 YFSETQ. The CDR3 is made up of 14 amino acids. V shed 0 bases and J shed 4 bases, with 10 bases lying between them. As DNA, the CDR3 is TGCGCCAGCAGCTTGGATCTCGACTTCTATGGCTACACCTTC. It specifies CASSLDLDFYGYTF.

The chain is built from TRBV20-1 and TRBJ2-3, with 10 positions matching TRBD2. The V and J ends lost 3 bases and 2 bases, in that order; junction bases with no gene match: 11. The CDR3 has 17 amino acids. Germline loops: CDR1 DFQATT, CDR2 SNEGSKA (reference sequence). CDR3 region: CSASLHGTSASTDTQYF. CDR3 nucleotides: TGCAGTGCTAGTTTACATGGGACTAGCGCTTCCACAGATACGCAGTATTTT.

The V call is TRBV14, the J call TRBJ2-3; 7 nucleotides align to TRBD1. In germline, CDR1 is SGHDN, CDR2 FVKESK. The CDR3 is 17 amino acids. Trimming removed 4 bases from V and 5 bases from J; junction bases left unmatched: 15. The CDR3 protein is CASSRKIRTGSGDTQYF. Written as DNA, the CDR3 is TGTGCCAGCAGCCGAAAGATAAGGACAGGTTCCGGAGATACGCAGTATTTT.

The rearrangement uses TRBV5-6 and TRBJ1-2, with TRBD1 as a possible D gene (6 bases). The CDR3 contains 14 residues. V was clipped by 4 bases and J by 7 bases, with 17 bases between them. CDR1 is SGHDT and CDR2 is YYEEEE in the germline V gene. The CDR3 DNA sequence: TGTGCCAGCAGCGACCCAGGGGCAGGTCGTGGCTACACCTTC. Protein: CASSDPGAGRGYTF.

The chain couples TRBV28 to TRBJ2-4; D call uncertain. Germline CDR1 is MDHEN and CDR2 is SYDVKM. The V and J ends lost 4 bases and 4 bases respectively, with 11 bases between them. The CDR3 extends over 14 amino acids. CDR3 sequence reads: CASSWSRPKNIQYF. Written as DNA, the CDR3 is TGTGCCAGCAGTTGGAGTAGGCCGAAAAACATTCAGTACTTC.